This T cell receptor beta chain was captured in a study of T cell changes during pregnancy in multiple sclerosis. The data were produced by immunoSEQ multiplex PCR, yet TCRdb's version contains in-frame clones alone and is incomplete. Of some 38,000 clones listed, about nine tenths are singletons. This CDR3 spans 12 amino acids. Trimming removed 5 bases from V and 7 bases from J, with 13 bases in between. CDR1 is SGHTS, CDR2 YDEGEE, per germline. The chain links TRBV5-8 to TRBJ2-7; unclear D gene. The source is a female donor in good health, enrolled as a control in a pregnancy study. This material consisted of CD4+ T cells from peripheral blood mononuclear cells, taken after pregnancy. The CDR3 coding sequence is TGTGCCAGCAGGGCTTGGAAGGAGGAGCAGTACTTC. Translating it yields CASRAWKEEQYF.